This record looks at one T cell receptor (beta chain) sequence and its context. What antigen it recognizes has not been identified. Base qualities are missing; no much larger clone stands one base away. The data derive from a study of blood T cell repertoires in COVID-19 (dated by TCRdb to the early 2020s). Regarding the study in general: The collaborator samples originated in the United States, Italy and Spain and spanned the acute and convalescent phases of COVID-19. Samples came from the ongoing ImmuneRACE study (first 160 participants) plus 1,254 subjects from 6 global collaborators. The material from the prospective study consisted of cDNA or gDNA derived from T cells, B-cell-depleted T cells, or PBMCs. Deeply sampled blood TCRbeta repertoires from subjects exposed to, actively infected with, or recovered from COVID-19 were included in the dataset. Where HLA class I and class II types were available, the types were taken from metadata supplied by the sample provider, not from assay-based typing. The repertoires were released in a freely available public database meant as a resource for research on the immune response to SARS-CoV-2. Nearly every sample came with metadata listing a de-identified subject ID, COVID-19 status, age in years and sex.

Between the V and J ends, shortened by 1 base and 0 bases respectively, the junction contains 16 bases. The CDR3 starts with the cysteine, ends with the phenylalanine, and has 19 residues. Of all the DNA, just the CDR3 is kept, 57 bases in frame from base 1. CDR1 and CDR2 (KGHSH, LQKENI) derive from the germline V gene. Broader findings and caveats from the paper: The amount of clinical and demographic metadata varied by source and participant and was provided uncurated.

TCRbeta CDR3 regions were amplified from genomic DNA by means of the immunoSEQ Assay, a bias-controlled multiplex PCR. From the authors' description of their analysis: The number of nucleated cells in each sample was estimated from the amplification of reference gene primers within the assay. Sequence reads were collapsed and filtered to measure the absolute abundance of every unique TCRbeta CDR3 rearrangement. For each sample, productive Simpson clonality was calculated as the square root of Simpson's diversity index across productive rearrangements. TCRdb stores this immuneACCESS table with in-frame sequences only. Part of the clones is absent; in the studies checked, under half of the shortfall reflects unresolved V genes, and no reason is known for the rest. The V and J calls and clone size were taken over from that table, and D and trimming were inferred from the DNA. This sample is represented by about 54,000 clones; about nine tenths of them were singletons. The ten largest clonotypes hold approximately 8% of the sample.

Each collaborating institution followed its own protocols to collect whole blood in K2EDTA tubes. For TCRbeta analysis, collaborator samples were shipped as frozen whole blood, as isolated PBMCs, or as DNA extracted from either sample type. The chain is encoded by TRBV18 joined to TRBJ1-6; TRBD1 might be the D gene, on 5 matching bases. Sequenced material: peripheral blood. The receptor was isolated from a woman between 40 and 55 years old with active COVID-19. The CDR3 here reads CASSPLQAPKSSYNSPLHF. At the DNA level, the sequence is TGTGCCAGCTCACCACTACAGGCCCCCAAGAGCTCCTATAATTCACCCCTCCACTTT.